A selection of T cell receptor beta chains follows, all from one sample in a study of blood T cells in healthy people across ages. TCRdb re-called the 5' RACE reads with MiXCR, one entry per CDR3 protein. In the table there are under 1 million distinct CDR3 sequences, approximately 48% of which are singletons. The sample was blood. These receptor sequences come from a man between 60 and 70 years old in good health. The CDR3 runs from the conserved cysteine through the conserved F or W. D genes are given only for firm matches. Clone size, where shown, is once, few, many, or a class for clones that have expanded.

CASSPTILAKNIQYF	TGTGCCAGCAGCCCCACTATACTAGCCAAAAACATTCAGTACTTC	.	TRBV3-1	TRBJ2-4	.
CAGSYSARGGYEQYF	TGTGCCGGCAGTTACTCGGCCAGGGGAGGATACGAGCAGTACTTC	.	TRBV6-5	TRBJ2-7	.
CASSVQELGGDEQFF	TGTGCCAGCAGCGTACAGGAACTAGGGGGCGATGAGCAGTTCTTC	once	TRBV9	TRBJ2-1	TRBD1
CASSYSMGLAGGLSVSTDTQYF	TGTGCCAGCAGTTACTCGATGGGACTAGCGGGGGGGCTATCTGTAAGCACAGATACGCAGTATTTT	few	TRBV6-5	TRBJ2-3	TRBD2
CSARENYEQYF	TGCAGTGCTAGAGAAAATTACGAGCAGTACTTC	many	TRBV20-1	TRBJ2-7	.
CASSPQGDRQPQHF	TGTGCCAGTAGCCCCCAGGGGGATCGTCAGCCCCAGCATTTT	.	TRBV19	TRBJ1-5	TRBD1
CASSVEISGGDTQYF	TGTGCCAGCAGCGTAGAGATTAGCGGTGGGGATACGCAGTATTTT	few	TRBV9	TRBJ2-3	.
CASSERGVGNIQYF	TGCGCCAGCAGCGAGCGGGGCGTAGGCAACATTCAGTACTTC	few	TRBV4-3	TRBJ2-4	TRBD2
CASGLRPGQGAPGTQYF	TGTGCCAGCGGACTACGGCCGGGACAGGGGGCCCCGGGTACGCAGTATTTT	.	TRBV6-1	TRBJ2-3	TRBD1
CASGRGQGTDTQYF	TGTGCCAGCGGCAGGGGACAGGGGACGGATACGCAGTATTTT	many	TRBV6-1	TRBJ2-3	TRBD1
CSAVQVTSNEQFF	TGCAGTGCCGTACAGGTTACCAGCAATGAGCAGTTCTTC	.	TRBV20-1	TRBJ2-1	.
CASSQEAGGKQFF	TGCGCTAGCAGCCAAGAGGCAGGAGGGAAGCAGTTCTTC	once	TRBV4-3	TRBJ2-1	.
CSARVSGGRETQYF	TGCAGTGCTAGAGTTTCCGGTGGTAGGGAGACCCAGTACTTC	few	TRBV20-1	TRBJ2-5	.
CASSPYQGGRTEAFF	TGTGCCAGCAGCCCTTATCAGGGGGGGAGGACTGAAGCTTTCTTT	.	TRBV7-2	TRBJ1-1	TRBD1
CASRYSYDYTF	TGTGCCAGCAGGTACTCCTATGACTACACCTTC	.	TRBV25-1	TRBJ1-2	.
CSAIPPDRVDEQYF	TGCAGTGCTATCCCCCCGGACAGGGTCGACGAGCAGTACTTC	many	TRBV20-1	TRBJ2-7	TRBD1